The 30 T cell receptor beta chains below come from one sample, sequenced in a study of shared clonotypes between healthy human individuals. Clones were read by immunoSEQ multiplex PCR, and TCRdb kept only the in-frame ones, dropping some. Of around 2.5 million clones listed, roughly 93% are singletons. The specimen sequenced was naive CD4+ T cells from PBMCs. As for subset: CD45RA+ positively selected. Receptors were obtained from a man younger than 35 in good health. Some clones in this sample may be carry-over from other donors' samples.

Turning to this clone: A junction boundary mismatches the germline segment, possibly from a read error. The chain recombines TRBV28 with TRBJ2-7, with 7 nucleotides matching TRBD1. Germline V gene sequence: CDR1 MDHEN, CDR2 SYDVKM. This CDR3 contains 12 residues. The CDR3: CASSLGAGGRLF. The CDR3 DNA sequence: TGTGCCAGCAGTCTCGGTGCAGGGGGTCGCCTTTTC.

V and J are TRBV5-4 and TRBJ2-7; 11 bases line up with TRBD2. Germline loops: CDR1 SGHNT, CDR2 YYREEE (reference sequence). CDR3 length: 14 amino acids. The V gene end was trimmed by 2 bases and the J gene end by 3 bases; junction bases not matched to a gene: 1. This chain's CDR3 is CASSFTSGSYEQYF. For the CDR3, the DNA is TGTGCCAGCAGCTTTACTAGCGGGAGCTACGAGCAGTACTTC.

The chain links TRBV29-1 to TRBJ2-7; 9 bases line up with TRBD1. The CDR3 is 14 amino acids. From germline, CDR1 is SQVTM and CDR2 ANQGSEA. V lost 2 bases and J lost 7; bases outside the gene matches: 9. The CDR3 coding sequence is TGCAGCGTTGAAAGGGGGACAGGGCCCCGGGAGCAGTACTTC. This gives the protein CSVERGTGPREQYF.

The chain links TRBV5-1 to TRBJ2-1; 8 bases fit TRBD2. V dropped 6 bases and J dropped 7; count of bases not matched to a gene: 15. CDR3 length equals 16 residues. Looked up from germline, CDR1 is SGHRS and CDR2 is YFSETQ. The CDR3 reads CASMLRGGGRRNEQFF. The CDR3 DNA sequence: TGCGCCAGCATGCTTAGGGGTGGCGGGAGGCGGAATGAGCAGTTCTTC.

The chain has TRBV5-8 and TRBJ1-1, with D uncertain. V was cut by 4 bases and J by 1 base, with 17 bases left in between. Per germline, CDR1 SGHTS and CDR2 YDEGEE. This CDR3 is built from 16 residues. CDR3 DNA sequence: TGTGCCAGCAGCCAGACCGCCGGGCATCCGAACACTGAAGCTTTCTTT. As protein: CASSQTAGHPNTEAFF.

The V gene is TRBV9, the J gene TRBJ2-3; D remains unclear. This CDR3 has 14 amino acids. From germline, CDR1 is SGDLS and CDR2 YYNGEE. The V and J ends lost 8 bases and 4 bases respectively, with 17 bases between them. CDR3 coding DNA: TGTGCCAGACTCGTCTGGAGTGTGGCAGATACGCAGTATTTT. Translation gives CARLVWSVADTQYF.

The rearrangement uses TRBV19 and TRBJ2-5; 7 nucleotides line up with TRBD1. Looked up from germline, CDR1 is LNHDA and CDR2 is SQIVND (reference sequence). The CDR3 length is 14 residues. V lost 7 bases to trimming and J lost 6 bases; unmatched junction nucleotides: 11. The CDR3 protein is CASTDLDRPQTQYF. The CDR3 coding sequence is TGTGCCAGTACCGATTTGGACAGGCCACAGACCCAGTACTTC.

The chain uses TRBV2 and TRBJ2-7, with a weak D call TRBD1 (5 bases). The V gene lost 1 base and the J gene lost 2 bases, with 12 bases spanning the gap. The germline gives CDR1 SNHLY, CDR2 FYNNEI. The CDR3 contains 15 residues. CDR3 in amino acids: CASSEEAGPTYEQYF. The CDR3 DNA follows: TGTGCCAGCAGTGAAGAGGCAGGGCCTACCTACGAGCAGTACTTC.

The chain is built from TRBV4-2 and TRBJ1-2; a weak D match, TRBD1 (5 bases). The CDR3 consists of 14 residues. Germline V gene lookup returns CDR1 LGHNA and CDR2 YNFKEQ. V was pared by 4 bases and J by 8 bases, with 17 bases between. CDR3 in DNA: TGTGCCAGCAGCCGACTGGGACCGGGTAGAGGCTACACCTTC. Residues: CASSRLGPGRGYTF.

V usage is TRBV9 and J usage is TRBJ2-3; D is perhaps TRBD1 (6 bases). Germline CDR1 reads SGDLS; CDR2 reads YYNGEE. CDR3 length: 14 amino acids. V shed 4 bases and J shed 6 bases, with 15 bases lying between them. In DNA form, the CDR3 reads TGTGCCAGCAGCAGACGACAGGTTATGGATACGCAGTATTTT. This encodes CASSRRQVMDTQYF.

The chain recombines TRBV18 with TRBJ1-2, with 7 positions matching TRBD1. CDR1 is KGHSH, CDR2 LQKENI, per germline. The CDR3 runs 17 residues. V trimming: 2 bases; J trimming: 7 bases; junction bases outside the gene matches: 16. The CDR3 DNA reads TGTGCCAGCTCACCAAGTAACAGGGGCACTCTCACGAGTGGCTACACCTTC. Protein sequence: CASSPSNRGTLTSGYTF.

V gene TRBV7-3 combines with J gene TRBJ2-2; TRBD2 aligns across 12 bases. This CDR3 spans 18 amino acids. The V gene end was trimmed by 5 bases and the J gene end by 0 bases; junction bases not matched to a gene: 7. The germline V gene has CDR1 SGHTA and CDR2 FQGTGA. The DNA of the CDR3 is TGTGCCAGCAGCCCGCGGACTAGCGGGACAACGAACACCGGGGAGCTGTTTTTT. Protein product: CASSPRTSGTTNTGELFF.

CDR3 loop: CASSQVAGLAEYNEQFF. The CDR3 DNA sequence: TGCGCCAGCAGCCAAGTGGCGGGACTAGCGGAATACAATGAGCAGTTCTTC. The chain has TRBV4-1 and TRBJ2-1; TRBD2 aligns across 11 bases. This CDR3 has 17 residues. Germline V gene sequence: CDR1 MGHRA, CDR2 YSYEKL. The V gene end was trimmed by 1 base and the J gene end by 4 bases; junction bases not matched to a gene: 6.

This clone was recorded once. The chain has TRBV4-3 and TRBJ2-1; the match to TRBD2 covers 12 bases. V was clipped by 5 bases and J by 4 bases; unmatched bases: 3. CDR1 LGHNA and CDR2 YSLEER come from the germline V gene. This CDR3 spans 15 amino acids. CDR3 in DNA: TGCGCCAGCAGCTCCGGACTAGCGGGATACAATGAGCAGTTCTTC. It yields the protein CASSSGLAGYNEQFF.

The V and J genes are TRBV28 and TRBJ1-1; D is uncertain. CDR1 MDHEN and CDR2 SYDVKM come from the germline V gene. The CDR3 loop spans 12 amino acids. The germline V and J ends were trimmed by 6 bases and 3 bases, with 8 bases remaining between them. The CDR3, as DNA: TGTGCCAGCAGGAACAGATACACTGAAGCTTTCTTT. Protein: CASRNRYTEAFF.

In DNA form, the CDR3 reads TGTGCCAGCAGCGTTAGTATGACGGAGTATCAGTTCTTC. Residues: CASSVSMTEYQFF. V and J are TRBV9 and TRBJ2-1; no clear D. The CDR3 is made up of 13 amino acids. CDR1 and CDR2 from the germline V gene are SGDLS and YYNGEE. V lost 2 bases and J lost 13, with 16 bases in between.

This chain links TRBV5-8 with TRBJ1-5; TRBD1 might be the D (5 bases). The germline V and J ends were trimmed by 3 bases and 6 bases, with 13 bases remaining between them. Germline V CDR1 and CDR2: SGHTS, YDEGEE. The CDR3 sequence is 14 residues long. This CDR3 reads CASSWGVIPQPQHF. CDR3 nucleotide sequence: TGTGCCAGCAGCTGGGGGGTTATCCCTCAGCCCCAGCATTTT.

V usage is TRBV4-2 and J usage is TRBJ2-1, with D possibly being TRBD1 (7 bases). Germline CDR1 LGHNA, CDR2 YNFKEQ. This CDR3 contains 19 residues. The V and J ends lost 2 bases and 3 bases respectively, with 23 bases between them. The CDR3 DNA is TGTGCCAGCAGCCAAACCATTTCAGGGGGGAGAGGGTACTACAATGAGCAGTTCTTC. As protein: CASSQTISGGRGYYNEQFF.

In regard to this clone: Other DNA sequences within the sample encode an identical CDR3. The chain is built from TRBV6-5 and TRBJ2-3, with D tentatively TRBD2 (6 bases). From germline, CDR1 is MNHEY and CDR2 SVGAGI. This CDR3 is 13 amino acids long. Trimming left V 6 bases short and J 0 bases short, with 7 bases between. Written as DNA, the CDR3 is TGTGCCAGCAGACTAGCTAGCACAGATACGCAGTATTTT. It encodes CASRLASTDTQYF.

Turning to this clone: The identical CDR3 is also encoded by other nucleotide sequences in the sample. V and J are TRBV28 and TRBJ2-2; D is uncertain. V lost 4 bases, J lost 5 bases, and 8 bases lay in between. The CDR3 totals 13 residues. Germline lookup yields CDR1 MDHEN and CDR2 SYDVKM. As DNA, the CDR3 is TGTGCCAGCAGTTCGCCCGGGACCGGGGAGCTGTTTTTT. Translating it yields CASSSPGTGELFF.

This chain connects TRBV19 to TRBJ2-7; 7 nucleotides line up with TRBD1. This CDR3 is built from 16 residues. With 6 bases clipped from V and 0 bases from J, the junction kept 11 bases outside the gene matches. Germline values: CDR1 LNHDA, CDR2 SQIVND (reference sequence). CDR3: CASSRTGAYTSYEQYF. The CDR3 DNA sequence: TGTGCCAGTAGCAGAACAGGGGCCTATACCTCCTACGAGCAGTACTTC.

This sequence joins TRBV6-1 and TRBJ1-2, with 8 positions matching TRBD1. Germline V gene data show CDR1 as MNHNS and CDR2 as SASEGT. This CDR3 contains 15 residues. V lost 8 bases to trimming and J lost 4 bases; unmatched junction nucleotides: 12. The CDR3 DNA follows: TGTGCCAGCGTTAGGACAGGGTTTATTCCCTATGGCTACACCTTC. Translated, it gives CASVRTGFIPYGYTF.

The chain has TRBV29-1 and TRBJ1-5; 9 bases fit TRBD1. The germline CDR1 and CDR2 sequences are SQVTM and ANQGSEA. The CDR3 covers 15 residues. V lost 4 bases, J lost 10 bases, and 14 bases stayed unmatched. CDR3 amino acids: CSVAAGQGPGDPQHF. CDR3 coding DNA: TGCAGCGTTGCCGCGGGACAGGGCCCAGGGGATCCCCAGCATTTT.

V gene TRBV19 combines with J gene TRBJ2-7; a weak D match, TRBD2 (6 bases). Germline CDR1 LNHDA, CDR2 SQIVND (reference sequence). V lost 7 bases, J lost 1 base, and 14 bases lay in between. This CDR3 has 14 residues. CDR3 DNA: TGTGCCAGTAAACTAGCCCTAAATTCCTACGAGCAGTACTTC. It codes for CASKLALNSYEQYF.

Here the CDR3 DNA reads TGTGCCAGCAGCTTTGGGCAGTCCGTAGATACGCAGTATTTT. Translating gives CASSFGQSVDTQYF. The V call is TRBV7-2, the J call TRBJ2-3; D gene ambiguous. The CDR3 runs to 14 residues. Per the germline V gene, CDR1 is SGHTA and CDR2 is FQGNSA. The V end lost 3 bases, the J end lost 5 bases, and 12 bases lay between the germline ends.

CDR3: CASSLGRGRDEQYF. The DNA for the CDR3 is TGTGCCAGCAGCTTAGGTAGGGGGCGCGATGAGCAGTACTTC. The rearrangement uses TRBV7-8 and TRBJ2-7, with 7 bases aligning to TRBD1. With V trimmed by 1 base and J by 7 bases, 7 bases remained unmatched. This CDR3 has 14 amino acids. Germline assignment: CDR1 SGHVS and CDR2 FQNEAQ.

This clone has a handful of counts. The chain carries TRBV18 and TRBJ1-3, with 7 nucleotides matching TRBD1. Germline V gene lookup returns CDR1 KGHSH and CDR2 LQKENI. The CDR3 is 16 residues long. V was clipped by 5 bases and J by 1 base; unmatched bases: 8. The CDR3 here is CASSADRVRSGNTIYF. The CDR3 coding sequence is TGTGCCAGCTCAGCCGACAGGGTTCGGTCTGGAAACACCATATATTTT.

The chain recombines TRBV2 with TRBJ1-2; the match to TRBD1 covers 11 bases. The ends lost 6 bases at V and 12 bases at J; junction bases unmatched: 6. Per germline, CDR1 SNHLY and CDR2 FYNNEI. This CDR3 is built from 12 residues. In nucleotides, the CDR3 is TGTGCCAGCAGAGAGGACAGGGGGCTCAACACCTTC. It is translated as CASREDRGLNTF.

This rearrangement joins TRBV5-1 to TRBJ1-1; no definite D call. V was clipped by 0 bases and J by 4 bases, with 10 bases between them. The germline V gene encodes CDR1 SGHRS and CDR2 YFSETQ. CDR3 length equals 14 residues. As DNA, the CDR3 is TGCGCCAGCAGCTTGGATACAGCTACCACTGAAGCTTTCTTT. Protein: CASSLDTATTEAFF.

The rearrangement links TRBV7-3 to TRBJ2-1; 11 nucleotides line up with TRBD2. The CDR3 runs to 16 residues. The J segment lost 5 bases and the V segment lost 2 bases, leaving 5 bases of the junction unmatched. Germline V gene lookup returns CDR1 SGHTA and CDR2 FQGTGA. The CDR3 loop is CASSLGLAGGHNEQFF. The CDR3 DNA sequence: TGTGCCAGCAGCTTAGGCCTAGCGGGAGGACACAATGAGCAGTTCTTC.